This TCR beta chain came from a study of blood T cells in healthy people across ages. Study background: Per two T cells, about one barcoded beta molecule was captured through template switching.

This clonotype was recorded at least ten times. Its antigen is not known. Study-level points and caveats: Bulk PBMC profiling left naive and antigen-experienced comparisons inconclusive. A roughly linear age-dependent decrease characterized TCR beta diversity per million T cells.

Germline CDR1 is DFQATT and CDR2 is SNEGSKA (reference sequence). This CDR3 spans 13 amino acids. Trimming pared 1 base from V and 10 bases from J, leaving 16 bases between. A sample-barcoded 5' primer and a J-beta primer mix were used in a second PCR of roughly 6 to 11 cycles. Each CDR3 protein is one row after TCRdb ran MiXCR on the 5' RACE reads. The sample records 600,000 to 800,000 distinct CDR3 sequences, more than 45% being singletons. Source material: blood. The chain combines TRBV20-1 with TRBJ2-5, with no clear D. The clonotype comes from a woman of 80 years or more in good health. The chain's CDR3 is CSARAPTRSLQYF. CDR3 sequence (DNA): TGCAGTGCTAGAGCACCGACCCGATCGCTCCAGTACTTC.